This TCR beta chain was captured by sequencing in a study of blood T cell repertoires in COVID-19 (dated by TCRdb to 2019 to 2021). Turning to the overall study: Samples from collaborators originated in the United States, Italy and Spain and spanned both the acute and convalescent phases of COVID-19. The repertoires were released in a freely available public database intended as a resource for research on the immune response to SARS-CoV-2. The prospective study material was composed of cDNA or gDNA derived from T cells, B-cell-depleted T cells, or PBMCs. Where available, HLA class I and class II types were obtained from metadata supplied by the sample provider rather than from assay-based typing. Samples came from the ongoing ImmuneRACE study (first 160 participants) plus 1,254 subjects from 6 global collaborators. Deeply sampled blood TCRbeta repertoires from subjects exposed to, actively infected with, or recovered from COVID-19 were included in the dataset. The sample metadata nearly always contained a de-identified subject ID, COVID-19 status, age in years and sex.

The immunoSEQ Assay, a bias-controlled multiplex PCR, was used to amplify TCRbeta CDR3 regions from genomic DNA. The authors' analysis ran thus. The number of nucleated cells in each sample was estimated by amplification of reference gene primers within the assay. To quantify the absolute abundance of each unique TCRbeta CDR3 rearrangement, sequence reads were collapsed and filtered. For each sample, productive Simpson clonality was calculated by taking the square root of Simpson's diversity index across productive rearrangements. Here the immuneACCESS table is served through TCRdb, limited to in-frame sequences with V and J called. Missing clones are a known gap in these copies; in checked studies unresolved V genes cover under half, and the rest lacks a known reason. V and J calls and clone size are given by that table; D and trimming were obtained from the DNA. The sample profile shows around 240,000 clones; roughly four fifths of them were found once. Approximately 7.4% of the sample is taken by the ten largest.

Collaborating institutions collected whole blood in K2EDTA tubes following their own protocols. For TCRbeta analysis, collaborator samples were shipped as frozen whole blood, as isolated PBMCs, or as DNA extracted from either sample type. In the case of this clone: The antigen this receptor binds is unknown. No base qualities exist here, and no much larger clone lies one base off it.

V is cut by 1 base and J by 5 bases, and the space between the germline ends is 12 bases. Reading the germline V gene gives CDR1 LGHNA and CDR2 YSLEER. The CDR3 has 16 amino acids, counting the end cysteine and phenylalanine. Just the 48-base CDR3 DNA is kept, in frame starting at base 1. The investigation overall reported the following: The amount of clinical and demographic metadata varied by source and participant and was provided uncurated.

This sequence uses TRBV4-3 and TRBJ1-6, with TRBD1 tentatively as D gene (6 bases match). The clonotype was recovered from a woman in her forties or fifties with acute or convalescent COVID-19. Sequencing input: peripheral blood. DNA sequence: TGCGCCAGCAGCCAAGCGACGACAGGAAATAATTCACCCCTCCACTTT. Its protein is CASSQATTGNNSPLHF.